One sample yielded the 8 T cell receptor beta chains listed below, sequenced in a study of blood T cell repertoires in COVID-19. Profiling relied on immunoSEQ multiplex PCR, and the TCRdb table lists in-frame clones only, not all of them. The repertoire holds about 140,000 clones, 84% seen once, with 1.6% in the top ten. The sequenced material came from PBMCs or T cells enriched from blood (not recorded which). These receptors all come from a woman between 18 and 29 years old who had been exposed to COVID-19.

The CDR3 region has the DNA TGTGCCAGCAGCCCCTGGACAGTCTCTGGAAACACCATATATTTT. Translated, it gives CASSPWTVSGNTIYF. The rearrangement links TRBV7-2 to TRBJ1-3; tentative D call: TRBD1 (6 bases). V lost 5 bases to trimming and J lost 0 bases, with 11 bases between them. Germline lookup yields CDR1 SGHTA and CDR2 FQGNSA. The CDR3 consists of 15 residues.

V gene TRBV27 combines with J gene TRBJ2-5; 7 bases match TRBD2. Per the germline V gene, CDR1 is MNHEY and CDR2 is SMNVEV (reference sequence). The CDR3 sequence is 16 residues long. Trimming cost V 5 bases and J 2 bases; bases outside gene matches: 11. CDR3 loop: CASSPTPASGQETQYF. CDR3 bases: TGTGCCAGCAGTCCAACCCCTGCTAGCGGACAAGAGACCCAGTACTTC.

This clone was picked up a small number of times. This chain connects TRBV27 to TRBJ2-5; D not resolved. V was shortened by 8 bases and J by 5 bases, with 15 bases between the two germline ends. Germline V lookup: CDR1 MNHEY, CDR2 SMNVEV (reference sequence). The CDR3 runs to 13 residues. The chain's CDR3 is CASAWAKSETQYF. DNA for the CDR3: TGTGCCAGCGCCTGGGCGAAATCGGAGACCCAGTACTTC.

This clone is a singleton in its sample. The chain combines TRBV10-3 with TRBJ2-5; unclear D gene. V lost 5 bases and J 0 bases, leaving 7 bases between the germline ends. The CDR3 is made up of 13 amino acids. In germline, CDR1 is ENHRY, CDR2 SYGVKD. CDR3 sequence reads: CAISPGYQETQYF. CDR3 in DNA: TGTGCCATCAGTCCCGGGTACCAAGAGACCCAGTACTTC.

The chain employs TRBV7-9 and TRBJ2-7, with a weak D call TRBD2 (7 bases). The V end lost 5 bases, the J end lost 0 bases, and 11 bases lay between the germline ends. The CDR3 totals 14 residues. Germline V CDR1 and CDR2: SEHNR, FQNEAQ (reference sequence). CDR3 amino acids: CASSGGALSYEQYF. Written as DNA, the CDR3 is TGTGCCAGCAGCGGGGGGGCCCTCTCCTACGAGCAGTACTTC. Based on the CDR3 plus reference TRBV7-9 and TRBJ2-7, the full variable domain is DTGVSQNPRHKITKRGQNVTFRCDPISEHNRLYWYRQTLGQGPEFLTYFQNEAQLEKSRLLSDRFSAERPKGSFSTLEIQRTEQGDSAMYLCASSGGALSYEQYFGPGTRLTVT.

The J gene is TRBJ2-7, the V gene TRBV19; 10 nucleotides match TRBD2. CDR1 and CDR2 (germline): LNHDA, SQIVND (reference sequence). This CDR3 spans 14 amino acids. V trimming: 4 bases; J trimming: 4 bases; junction bases outside the gene matches: 4. Here the CDR3 reads CASSTSGSLYEQYF. The CDR3 nucleotides read TGTGCCAGTAGTACTAGCGGGAGCTTGTACGAGCAGTACTTC. Drawing the rest from reference TRBV19 and TRBJ2-7, the complete variable domain is DGGITQSPKYLFRKEGQNVTLSCEQNLNHDAMYWYRQDPGQGLRLIYYSQIVNDFQKGDIAEGYSVSREKKESFPLTVTSAQKNPTAFYLCASSTSGSLYEQYFGPGTRLTVT.

V is TRBV28 and J is TRBJ1-6; D may be TRBD1 (5 bases). Germline assignment: CDR1 MDHEN and CDR2 SYDVKM. V lost 4 bases and J 8 bases, leaving 12 bases between the germline ends. The CDR3 totals 14 residues. CDR3 nucleotide sequence: TGTGCCAGCAGTTGGGGCAGGTCCGATTCACCCCTCCACTTT. It is translated as CASSWGRSDSPLHF.

The rearrangement joins TRBV29-1 to TRBJ1-1; no clear D gene. CDR1 and CDR2 from the germline V gene are SQVTM and ANQGSEA. The CDR3 has 12 amino acids. Trimming took 4 bases from V and 2 from J, leaving 8 bases between them. The CDR3 spells CSVGAANTEAFF. CDR3 sequence (DNA): TGCAGCGTTGGGGCCGCCAACACTGAAGCTTTCTTT.